The source of this T cell receptor beta chain is a study of shared clonotypes between healthy human individuals. V was cut by 4 bases and J by 4 bases, with 26 bases left in between. Germline V gene data show CDR1 as SGHKS and CDR2 as YYEKEE (reference sequence). The CDR3 is 18 amino acids. Template for every sorted-subset replicate PCR totaled approximately 200 ng DNA, some 30,000 T cell genomes. TCRdb's table, derived via immunoSEQ multiplex PCR, lists solely in-frame clones and lacks some. The data show around 1.5 million clones, 95% to 99% seen once. Study-level points and caveats: Sampling involved blood alone; tissue repertoires likely differ. Memory subsets generally showed lower estimated richness than naive subsets.

In the case of this clone: The antigen is not known.

V gene TRBV5-5 combines with J gene TRBJ1-1; TRBD1 might be the D (6 bases). The specimen sequenced was naive CD4+ T cells sorted from blood. Subset in this sample: CD45RA+ positively selected. The receptor comes from a man between 25 and 39 years old in good health. CDR3 region: CASSPRWRVQGMGTEAFF. CDR3 DNA: TGTGCCAGCAGCCCCCGGTGGAGAGTACAGGGAATGGGCACTGAAGCTTTCTTT.